The 10 T cell receptor beta chains listed next were all sequenced from one sample in a study of shared clonotypes between healthy human individuals. Assay used: immunoSEQ multiplex PCR; TCRdb lists only in-frame clones, some missing. The repertoire holds fewer than 350,000 clones, with around 90% as singletons. Sequenced input: memory CD8+ T cells sorted from blood. Stated subset: CD45RO+ cells pooled with CCR7-negative TemRA cells. The receptors come from a man aged 18 to 30 in good health.

This clone came up once. The CDR3 region is CASSGRGGHGNSPLHF. The CDR3 DNA sequence: TGTGCCAGCAGTGGTAGGGGGGGGCACGGGAATTCACCCCTCCACTTT. The chain couples TRBV28 to TRBJ1-6; weak D call: TRBD1 (6 bases). The V end was cut by 5 bases, the J end by 7 bases, with 18 bases between. Per the germline V gene, CDR1 is MDHEN and CDR2 is SYDVKM. The CDR3 is 16 amino acids.

The chain carries TRBV6-6 and TRBJ2-3; 9 nucleotides match TRBD2. J was trimmed by 5 bases and V by 4 bases; bases with no gene match: 4. Germline CDR1 MNHNY, CDR2 SVGAGI (reference sequence). This CDR3 has 14 residues. CDR3 loop: CASSLTSGGDTQYF. In nucleotides, the CDR3 is TGTGCCAGCAGTTTGACTAGCGGTGGAGATACGCAGTATTTT.

The rearrangement links TRBV6-4 to TRBJ1-3, with D uncertain. V was trimmed by 3 bases and J by 0 bases, leaving 6 bases between them. This CDR3 is 14 amino acids long. The germline gives CDR1 MRHNA, CDR2 SNTAGT. The CDR3 DNA reads TGTGCCAGCAGTGAACGAGTCTCTGGAAACACCATATATTTT. Its translation: CASSERVSGNTIYF.

CDR3 loop: CASSLMNSNQPQHF. In nucleotides, the CDR3 is TGTGCCAGCAGTTTAATGAATAGCAATCAGCCCCAGCATTTT. The chain has TRBV28 and TRBJ1-5; no reliable D call. This CDR3 spans 14 amino acids. CDR1 MDHEN and CDR2 SYDVKM come from the germline V gene. V lost 2 bases and J lost 0, with 5 bases in between. Supplemented by reference TRBV28 and TRBJ1-5, the full variable domain reads DVKVTQSSRYLVKRTGEKVFLECVQDMDHENMFWYRQDPGLGLRLIYFSYDVKMKEKGDIPEGYSVSREKKERFSLILESASTNQTSMYLCASSLMNSNQPQHFGDGTRLSIL.

This clone was seen just once. This sequence joins TRBV7-2 and TRBJ1-1; 8 positions match TRBD1. There are 14 residues in the CDR3. Germline V gives CDR1 SGHTA, CDR2 FQGNSA. J gave up 1 base and V 4 bases, and 2 bases lay outside the gene matches. CDR3 loop: CASSSGQANTEAFF. Here the CDR3 DNA reads TGTGCCAGCAGCTCGGGACAGGCGAACACTGAAGCTTTCTTT.

The V and J genes are TRBV7-6 and TRBJ2-1; TRBD2 agrees at 8 bases. V shed 0 bases, J shed 5 bases, and the junction held 6 bases outside the gene matches. CDR3 length equals 16 residues. Germline lookup yields CDR1 SGHVS and CDR2 FNYEAQ. The CDR3, as DNA: TGTGCCAGCAGCTTAGCCGACCAGCGGGGGCACAATGAGCAGTTCTTC. This encodes CASSLADQRGHNEQFF.

V is TRBV30 and J is TRBJ2-7, with D possibly matching TRBD2 (7 bases). This CDR3 has 15 amino acids. CDR1 GTSNPN and CDR2 SVGIG come from the germline V gene (reference sequence). Trimming stripped 0 bases from V and 2 bases from J, with 14 bases between. The CDR3 region has the DNA TGTGCCTGGAGTGTACGGCGGGGGCCTACCTACGAGCAGTACTTC. Encoded protein: CAWSVRRGPTYEQYF.

Only one count was recorded for this clone. The chain links TRBV5-1 to TRBJ1-5; no firm D call. The length of the CDR3 is 15 residues. V gave up 1 base and J gave up 0 bases, with 8 bases separating them. Germline CDR1 reads SGHRS; CDR2 reads YFSETQ. CDR3 nucleotides: TGCGCCAGCAGCTTGTTTGGAAATAGCAATCAGCCCCAGCATTTT. Encoded protein: CASSLFGNSNQPQHF.

The chain recombines TRBV10-3 with TRBJ1-2; possibly TRBD1 for D (6 bases). The CDR3 contains 13 residues. The germline V gene encodes CDR1 ENHRY and CDR2 SYGVKD. V lost 5 bases, J lost 5 bases, and 12 bases lay in between. CDR3 in amino acids: CAISQGQEYGYTF. In nucleotides, the CDR3 is TGTGCCATCAGTCAGGGGCAGGAGTATGGCTACACCTTC.

This rearrangement joins TRBV11-2 to TRBJ2-3, with D possibly matching TRBD2 (5 bases). Germline-derived CDR1 and CDR2 are SGHAT and FQNNGV. The CDR3 has 16 amino acids. V gave up 6 bases and J gave up 2 bases, with 18 bases separating them. The CDR3 reads CASRPPRGLVTDTQYF. For the CDR3, the DNA is TGTGCCAGCAGACCACCCCGAGGACTCGTCACAGATACGCAGTATTTT.